The 22 T cell receptor beta chains below come from one sample, sequenced in a study of CD8 T cells in Susac syndrome. The RNA, about 0.45 to 1 ug, was put through reverse transcription using random hexamers. One entry per CDR3 protein, called by TCRdb with MiXCR from the immunoSEQ multiplex PCR reads. The sample consists of some 200,000 distinct CDR3 sequences, roughly nine tenths of them appearing once. Source material: CD4+ T cells from PBMCs. The receptor source for this set is a human donor with Susac syndrome.

The gene calls are TRBV9 and TRBJ2-7; 7 bases are a match to TRBD1. Germline V gives CDR1 SGDLS, CDR2 YYNGEE. Unmatched junction bases numbered 8, after V lost 2 bases and J lost 3 bases. The CDR3 has 15 amino acids. CDR3 amino acids: CASSVRQGQSYEQYF. The CDR3 region has the DNA TGTGCCAGCAGCGTTAGACAGGGTCAGAGCTACGAGCAGTACTTC.

The chain is built from TRBV4-1 and TRBJ2-3, with D hard to call. CDR3 length equals 12 residues. CDR1 is MGHRA, CDR2 YSYEKL, per germline. V lost 0 bases, J lost 14 bases, and 12 bases lay in between. CDR3 DNA: TGCGCCAGCAGCCAAGAAGTGGGATCCGTGTATTTT. It encodes CASSQEVGSVYF.

V gene TRBV18 combines with J gene TRBJ1-5; a weak D match, TRBD1 (6 bases). Trimming left V 3 bases short and J 3 bases short, with 12 bases between. The germline V gene encodes CDR1 KGHSH and CDR2 LQKENI. This CDR3 is built from 15 residues. The CDR3 loop reads CASSPGRGFNQPQHF. The DNA of the CDR3 is TGTGCCAGCTCACCCGGCAGGGGATTCAATCAGCCCCAGCATTTT.

Notes on this clonotype: A junction end diverges from the germline sequence, so it may reflect a read error. The gene calls are TRBV20-1 and TRBJ1-1, with 9 nucleotides matching TRBD1. The CDR3 is made up of 14 amino acids. The germline V gene encodes CDR1 DFQATT and CDR2 SNEGSKA (reference sequence). CDR3 DNA sequence: TGCAGTCCTAGGACAGGGGAAATGGTCACTGAAGCTTTCTTT. Protein sequence: CSPRTGEMVTEAFF.

The sample holds one count of this clonotype. This chain connects TRBV15 to TRBJ2-2; D is perhaps TRBD2 (6 bases). The CDR3 extends over 12 amino acids. The germline CDR1 and CDR2 sequences are LNHNV and YYDKDF (reference sequence). Trimming removed 6 bases from V and 8 bases from J, with 10 bases in between. In DNA, the CDR3 is TGTGCCACCAGTAGCCTAGCGGGGGAGCTGTTTTTT. Its translation is CATSSLAGELFF.

The gene calls are TRBV28 and TRBJ2-7, with TRBD1 as a possible D gene (6 bases). This CDR3 has 13 residues. Germline values: CDR1 MDHEN, CDR2 SYDVKM. Trimming pared 5 bases from V and 2 bases from J, leaving 10 bases between. The CDR3 sequence: CASSTTGPYEQYF. For the CDR3, the DNA is TGTGCCAGCAGTACGACAGGACCCTACGAGCAGTACTTC.

V usage is TRBV11-2 and J usage is TRBJ2-2; 8 bases are a match to TRBD2. The trim removed 3 bases at V and 2 bases at J, leaving 5 bases unmatched. CDR3 length equals 16 residues. CDR1 is SGHAT, CDR2 FQNNGV, per germline. As DNA, the CDR3 is TGTGCCAGCAGCTTGGGGCTAGCGGGTAACACCGGGGAGCTGTTTTTT. Protein product: CASSLGLAGNTGELFF.

The chain joins TRBV4-1 to TRBJ1-2; 10 bases are shared with TRBD1. This CDR3 has 17 residues. V was pared by 0 bases and J by 5 bases, with 9 bases of the junction left unmatched. Germline lookup yields CDR1 MGHRA and CDR2 YSYEKL. The CDR3 spells CASSQDSPGQGNYGYTF. The DNA of the CDR3 is TGCGCCAGCAGCCAAGATTCACCGGGACAGGGGAATTATGGCTACACCTTC.

The chain's CDR3 is CATSLGQGNGYTF. The CDR3 nucleotides read TGTGCCACCAGTTTAGGACAGGGGAATGGCTACACCTTC. The chain recombines TRBV24-1 with TRBJ1-2, with 9 nucleotides matching TRBD1. This CDR3 is built from 13 residues. Germline assignment: CDR1 KGHDR and CDR2 SFDVKD. Losses at the gene ends were 6 bases for V and 6 bases for J; bases not matched to a gene: 4.

This sequence joins TRBV18 and TRBJ1-1, with D possibly matching TRBD1 (5 bases). V gave up 6 bases and J gave up 3 bases, with 11 bases separating them. The CDR3 has 13 residues. CDR1 and CDR2 (germline): KGHSH, LQKENI. DNA for the CDR3: TGTGCCAGCTCTCTTATGGGGGACACTGAAGCTTTCTTT. Its translation: CASSLMGDTEAFF.

The gene calls are TRBV2 and TRBJ2-1; TRBD1 is a possible D gene (5 bases). The CDR3 is 14 residues long. CDR1 and CDR2 from the germline V gene are SNHLY and FYNNEI. V was pared by 3 bases and J by 4 bases, with 10 bases between. CDR3 DNA sequence: TGTGCCAGCAGTGAGCAGGGTGGTTACAATGAGCAGTTCTTC. Amino acids: CASSEQGGYNEQFF.

The CDR3 here is CASTPRDNYEQYF. CDR3 nucleotide sequence: TGTGCCAGCACTCCCCGGGACAACTACGAGCAGTACTTC. The chain employs TRBV6-5 and TRBJ2-7, with a weak D call TRBD1 (6 bases). CDR3 length equals 13 residues. Per germline, CDR1 MNHEY and CDR2 SVGAGI. With 7 bases removed from V and 3 bases from J, the gap between germline ends came to 13 bases.

This clonotype occurred once. The chain recombines TRBV30 with TRBJ2-7, with 9 bases lining up with TRBD2. The V gene end was trimmed by 7 bases and the J gene end by 9 bases; junction bases not matched to a gene: 10. The CDR3 sequence is 12 residues long. CDR1 GTSNPN and CDR2 SVGIG come from the germline V gene (reference sequence). CDR3 in amino acids: CASNAGGLVQYF. The DNA for the CDR3 is TGTGCCTCCAACGCGGGGGGGCTGGTGCAGTACTTC.

This chain links TRBV5-1 with TRBJ2-2; maybe TRBD1 (6 bases). Germline V gene lookup returns CDR1 SGHRS and CDR2 YFSETQ. V was trimmed by 4 bases and J by 3 bases, leaving 19 bases between them. This CDR3 has 17 amino acids. The CDR3, as DNA: TGCGCCAGCAGCCCAGGGCCGATGACAGGAGACACCGGGGAGCTGTTTTTT. Encoded protein: CASSPGPMTGDTGELFF. Filled out from reference TRBV5-1 and TRBJ2-2, the complete variable domain reads KAGVTQTPRYLIKTRGQQVTLSCSPISGHRSVSWYQQTPGQGLQFLFEYFSETQRNKGNFPGRFSGRQFSNSRSEMNVSTLELGDSALYLCASSPGPMTGDTGELFFGEGSRLTVL.

This rearrangement joins TRBV5-1 to TRBJ2-2; possibly TRBD1 for D (5 bases). V lost 0 bases to trimming and J lost 2 bases, with 8 bases between them. Germline V CDR1 and CDR2: SGHRS, YFSETQ. The CDR3 covers 15 residues. For the CDR3, the DNA is TGCGCCAGCAGCTTGGATCAGGGAAACACCGGGGAGCTGTTTTTT. It specifies CASSLDQGNTGELFF.

This chain links TRBV11-3 with TRBJ2-4, with unresolved D. Germline assignment: CDR1 SGHNT and CDR2 YENEEA. This CDR3 is built from 13 residues. V was trimmed by 1 base and J by 5 bases, leaving 6 bases between them. Here the CDR3 DNA reads TGTGCCAGCAGCTTAGGCAGAGAAAACATTCAGTACTTC. Protein sequence: CASSLGRENIQYF.

This clonotype was observed once. This chain uses TRBV6-2 or TRBV6-3 with TRBJ2-7; TRBD1 might be the D (6 bases). V was shortened by 4 bases and J by 3 bases, with 13 bases between the two germline ends. The CDR3 covers 14 residues. CDR1 and CDR2 from the germline V gene are MNHEY and SVGEGT. The CDR3 sequence is CASSSMTGDYEQYF. DNA of the CDR3: TGTGCCAGCAGTTCTATGACAGGAGACTACGAGCAGTACTTC.

The J gene is TRBJ2-5, the V gene TRBV20-1, with D perhaps matching TRBD1 or TRBD2 (5 bases each). CDR1 is DFQATT and CDR2 is SNEGSKA in the germline V gene (reference sequence). The CDR3 has 15 amino acids. Deletions cut 2 bases from V and 6 bases from J, with 19 bases between. CDR3 loop: CSARTRDHDWKTQYF. DNA of the CDR3: TGCAGTGCTAGAACTCGGGACCACGATTGGAAGACCCAGTACTTC.

J is TRBJ2-1 and V is TRBV5-6, with D uncertain. Germline V lookup: CDR1 SGHDT, CDR2 YYEEEE. This CDR3 is built from 14 residues. Between the trimmed V and J ends, which lost 0 bases and 4 bases, there was a span of 8 bases. The CDR3 loop is CASSLEPEYNEQFF. The CDR3 DNA follows: TGTGCCAGCAGCTTGGAGCCCGAGTACAATGAGCAGTTCTTC.

The chain employs TRBV30 and TRBJ1-4; D may be TRBD1 (6 bases). The CDR3 extends over 14 amino acids. Germline-derived CDR1 and CDR2 are GTSNPN and SVGIG (reference sequence). Trimming pared 2 bases from V and 4 bases from J, leaving 11 bases between. CDR3 sequence reads: CAWSKQGDNEKLFF. CDR3 in DNA: TGTGCCTGGAGTAAACAGGGTGATAATGAAAAACTGTTTTTT.

The V and J genes are TRBV18 and TRBJ2-1; tentative D call: TRBD2 (6 bases). V lost 3 bases to trimming and J lost 5 bases, with 14 bases between them. The CDR3 has 15 amino acids. Germline V lookup: CDR1 KGHSH, CDR2 LQKENI. CDR3 sequence reads: CASSPRLERDNEQFF. Here the CDR3 DNA reads TGTGCCAGCTCACCGAGACTAGAAAGGGACAATGAGCAGTTCTTC.

The rearrangement uses TRBV18 and TRBJ2-3; D is tentatively TRBD1 or TRBD2 (5 bases each). V lost 3 bases to trimming and J lost 3 bases, with 13 bases between them. The CDR3 length is 15 residues. Germline loops: CDR1 KGHSH, CDR2 LQKENI. CDR3 in DNA: TGTGCCAGCTCACCTGAGGGGAAAAAAACAGATACGCAGTATTTT. This encodes CASSPEGKKTDTQYF.